This T cell receptor (beta chain) is from a study of T cell responses to AZD1222 COVID-19 vaccine. Study-level findings and limits: In a largely white British group with more females than males, clonal diversity was possibly underestimated.

Some clones are missing from TCRdb's copy, which holds only in-frame ones; the method was immunoSEQ multiplex PCR. This sample has fewer than 90,000 clones, with roughly 84% found just once. Of note for this clone: Antigen unknown.

Samples with a second dose at about 4 or about 12 weeks were pooled together. Germline V gene data show CDR1 as MDHEN and CDR2 as SYDVKM. Between the trimmed V and J ends, which lost 4 bases and 5 bases, there was a span of 12 bases. CDR3 size: 14 residues. This chain links TRBV28 with TRBJ2-1; the D call may be TRBD1 or TRBD2 (6 bases each). The TCR was taken from an adult who received the AZD1222 COVID-19 vaccine. The sample here was peripheral blood, taken 28 days after the second AZD1222 dose. CDR3 in amino acids: CASSSGGSHNEQFF. For the CDR3, the DNA is TGTGCCAGCAGTTCCGGGGGCTCACACAATGAGCAGTTCTTC.